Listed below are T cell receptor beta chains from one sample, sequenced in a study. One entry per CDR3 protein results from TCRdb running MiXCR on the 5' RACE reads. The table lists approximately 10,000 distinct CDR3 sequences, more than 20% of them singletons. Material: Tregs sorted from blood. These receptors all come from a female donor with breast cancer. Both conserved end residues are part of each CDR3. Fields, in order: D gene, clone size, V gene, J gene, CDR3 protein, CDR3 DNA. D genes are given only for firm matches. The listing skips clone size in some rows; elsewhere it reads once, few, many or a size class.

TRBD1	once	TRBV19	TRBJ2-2	CASSISFWGQKTGELFF	TGTGCCAGTAGTATATCTTTTTGGGGACAGAAGACCGGGGAGCTGTTTTTT
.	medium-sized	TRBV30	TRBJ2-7	CAWSQVAYEQYF	TGTGCCTGGAGCCAGGTCGCTTACGAGCAGTACTTC
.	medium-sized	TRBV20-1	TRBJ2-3	CSATPGDTQYF	TGCAGTGCCACTCCGGGCGATACGCAGTATTTT
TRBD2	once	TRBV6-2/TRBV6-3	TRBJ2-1	CASSSGLAGVRQDNEQSF	TGTGCCAGCAGTTCTGGACTAGCGGGAGTCCGACAGGACAATGAGCAGTCCTTC
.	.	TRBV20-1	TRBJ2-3	CSARDRGRTDTQYF	TGCAGTGCTAGAGATCGAGGGCGAACAGATACGCAGTATTTT
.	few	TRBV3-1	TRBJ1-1	CASSPGRMNTEAFF	TGTGCCAGCAGCCCCGGACGGATGAACACTGAAGCTTTCTTT
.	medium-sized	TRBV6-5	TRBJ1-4	CASSYSGSNEKLFF	TGTGCCAGCAGTTACTCGGGGTCGAATGAAAAACTGTTTTTT
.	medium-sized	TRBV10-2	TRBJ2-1	CASSEWLYNEQFF	TGCGCCAGCAGTGAGTGGTTGTACAATGAGCAGTTCTTC
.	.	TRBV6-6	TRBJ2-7	CASSYSAQGEYEQYF	TGTGCCAGCAGTTACTCGGCCCAGGGTGAATACGAGCAGTACTTC
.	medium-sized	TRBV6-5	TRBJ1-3	CASSSIPSGNTIYF	TGTGCCAGCAGTTCAATACCCTCTGGAAACACCATATATTTT
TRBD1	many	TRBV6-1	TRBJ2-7	CASNDRGYEQYF	TGTGCCAGCAATGACAGGGGATACGAGCAGTACTTC